This T cell receptor (beta chain) was observed in a study of cytomegalovirus exposure and HLA in healthy donors. Looking at the study overall: The approximately 120 validation repertoires, a later analysis reported, used the same platform as the 650 to 800 repertoires from the first cohort.

General study results and limits: A few chains linked to CMV were shown in vitro to be specific for CMV antigens.

Concerning this clone itself: Its matching antigen is unknown.

Clones were sequenced by immunoSEQ multiplex PCR, and TCRdb holds only the in-frame ones, with some missing. The repertoire holds tens of thousands of clones, with about 85% as singletons. The sequencing sample was made of PBMCs. The TCR comes from a man aged 18 to 30 in good health and CMV-seropositive.

Written as DNA, the CDR3 is TGTGCCAGCTACCCTGGACAGGGGGCCCAAGAGACCCAGTACTTC. It codes for CASYPGQGAQETQYF. V gene TRBV6-4 combines with J gene TRBJ2-5; 11 nucleotides line up with TRBD1. The CDR3 totals 15 residues. The V segment lost 8 bases and the J segment 1 base; nucleotides outside the gene matches: 6. In germline, CDR1 is MRHNA, CDR2 SNTAGT.